This T cell receptor (beta chain) was documented in a study of technical replicates of blood from several donors. Sequenced by immunoSEQ multiplex PCR; TCRdb stores in-frame clones only, minus some. The sample yields 74,000 or so clones, just under 95% seen once. The junction had 2 bases not matched to a gene; V was cut back by 4 bases and J by 2 bases. Germline V CDR1 and CDR2: SGDLS, YYNGEE. This CDR3 has 14 amino acids. The receptor's source is a human donor in good health. The genes are TRBV9 and TRBJ2-7; 11 positions agree with TRBD2. The sequenced sample was T cells isolated from PBMCs. CDR3 DNA: TGTGCCAGCAGCTCGGGACTAGCGGCCTACGAGCAGTACTTC. Residues: CASSSGLAAYEQYF.